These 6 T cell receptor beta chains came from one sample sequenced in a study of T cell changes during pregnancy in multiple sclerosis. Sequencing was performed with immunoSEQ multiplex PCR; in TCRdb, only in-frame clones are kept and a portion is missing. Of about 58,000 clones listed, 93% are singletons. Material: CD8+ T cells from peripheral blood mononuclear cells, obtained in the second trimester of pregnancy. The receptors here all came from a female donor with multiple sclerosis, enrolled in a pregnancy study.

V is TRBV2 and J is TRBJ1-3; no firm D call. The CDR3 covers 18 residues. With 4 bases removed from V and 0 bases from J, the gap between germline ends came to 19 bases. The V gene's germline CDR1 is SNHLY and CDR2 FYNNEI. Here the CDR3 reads CASSGRSPGGLSGNTIYF. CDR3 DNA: TGTGCCAGCAGTGGACGGTCACCGGGCGGACTCTCTGGAAACACCATATATTTT.

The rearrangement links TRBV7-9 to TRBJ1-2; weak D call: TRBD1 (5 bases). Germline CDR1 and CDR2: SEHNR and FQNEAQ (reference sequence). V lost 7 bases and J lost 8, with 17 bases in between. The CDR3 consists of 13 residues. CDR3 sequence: CASTFGGEKGYTF. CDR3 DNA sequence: TGTGCCAGCACCTTCGGGGGAGAGAAAGGCTACACCTTC.

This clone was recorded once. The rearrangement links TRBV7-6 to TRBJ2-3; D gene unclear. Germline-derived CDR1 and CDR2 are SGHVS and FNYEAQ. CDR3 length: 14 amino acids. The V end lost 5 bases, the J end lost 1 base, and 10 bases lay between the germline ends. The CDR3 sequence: CASSPPPGTDTQYF. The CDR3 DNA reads TGTGCCAGCAGCCCCCCCCCAGGCACAGATACGCAGTATTTT.

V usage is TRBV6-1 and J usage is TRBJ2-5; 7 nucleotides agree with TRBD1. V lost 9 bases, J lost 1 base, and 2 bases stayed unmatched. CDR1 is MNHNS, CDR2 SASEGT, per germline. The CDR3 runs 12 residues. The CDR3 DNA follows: TGTGCCAGTGACAGGGTCCAAGAGACCCAGTACTTC. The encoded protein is CASDRVQETQYF.

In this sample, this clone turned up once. The CDR3 loop is CASRNTGNYEQYF. DNA for the CDR3: TGTGCCAGCAGGAATACAGGGAACTACGAGCAGTACTTC. This chain connects TRBV7-9 to TRBJ2-7; maybe TRBD1 (6 bases). The V end was cut by 6 bases, the J end by 3 bases, with 12 bases between. The CDR3 totals 13 residues. Germline V gives CDR1 SEHNR, CDR2 FQNEAQ (reference sequence).

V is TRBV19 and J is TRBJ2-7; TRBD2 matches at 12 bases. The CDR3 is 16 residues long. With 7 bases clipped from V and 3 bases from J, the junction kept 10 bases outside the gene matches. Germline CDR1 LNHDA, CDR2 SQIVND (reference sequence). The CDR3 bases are TGTGCCAGTACCCTAGCGGGAGGGCCCGGAATCTACGAGCAGTACTTC. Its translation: CASTLAGGPGIYEQYF.